These 27 T cell receptor beta chains share one sample of origin, sequenced in a study of shared clonotypes between healthy human individuals. Clones were read by immunoSEQ multiplex PCR, and TCRdb kept only the in-frame ones, dropping some. The repertoire holds roughly 700,000 clones, around 72% seen once, with roughly 1.7% in the top ten. The sample was memory CD4+ T cells sorted from blood. As to subset: CD45RA-negative fraction. The receptors come from a woman in her twenties or thirties in good health.

This clone has only one observation. The V gene is TRBV6-1, the J gene TRBJ1-1; possible D gene TRBD1, 6 bases. Between the trimmed V and J ends, which lost 7 bases and 9 bases, there was a span of 18 bases. Germline values: CDR1 MNHNS, CDR2 SASEGT. The CDR3 runs to 13 residues. CDR3 coding DNA: TGTGCCAGCAACCGCTTGGGGGGCTACAAAGCTTTCTTT. This codes for CASNRLGGYKAFF.

This sequence joins TRBV2 and TRBJ2-3; 11 bases line up with TRBD2. V dropped 7 bases and J dropped 0; count of bases not matched to a gene: 6. Germline V gene data show CDR1 as SNHLY and CDR2 as FYNNEI. CDR3 length equals 16 residues. CDR3 in DNA: TGTGCCAGCACACAGGGACTAGCGGTTAGCACAGATACGCAGTATTTT. Translation gives CASTQGLAVSTDTQYF.

The V gene is TRBV28, the J gene TRBJ1-1; D remains ambiguous. The germline V and J ends were trimmed by 5 bases and 8 bases, with 9 bases remaining between them. The length of the CDR3 is 11 residues. From germline, CDR1 is MDHEN and CDR2 SYDVKM. The chain's CDR3 is CASSTLAEAFF. The CDR3 DNA follows: TGTGCCAGCAGTACACTGGCGGAAGCTTTCTTT. The whole variable domain, remainder taken from reference TRBV28 and TRBJ1-1, is DVKVTQSSRYLVKRTGEKVFLECVQDMDHENMFWYRQDPGLGLRLIYFSYDVKMKEKGDIPEGYSVSREKKERFSLILESASTNQTSMYLCASSTLAEAFFGQGTRLTVV.

The chain has TRBV19 and TRBJ2-1, with 7 bases that match TRBD2. Losses at the gene ends were 0 bases for V and 3 bases for J; bases not matched to a gene: 5. The CDR3 runs to 16 residues. Germline V gene lookup returns CDR1 LNHDA and CDR2 SQIVND (reference sequence). The CDR3 coding sequence is TGTGCCAGTAGTATAGATTCTAGCGGCCACTACAATGAGCAGTTCTTC. Its translation: CASSIDSSGHYNEQFF.

V is TRBV19 and J is TRBJ1-4; D unclear. Trimming shortened V by 6 bases and J by 0 bases, and 5 bases separated the two germline ends. Germline V gene lookup returns CDR1 LNHDA and CDR2 SQIVND (reference sequence). The CDR3 covers 13 residues. The CDR3 DNA follows: TGTGCCAGTAGCGACGCAACTAATGAAAAACTGTTTTTT. This translates into CASSDATNEKLFF.

This rearrangement joins TRBV5-1 to TRBJ1-1; D gene unclear. Germline V CDR1 and CDR2: SGHRS, YFSETQ. The CDR3 loop spans 14 amino acids. V shed 4 bases and J shed 1 base, with 11 bases lying between them. The CDR3 loop reads CASSLWGWNTEAFF. The CDR3 nucleotides read TGCGCCAGCAGCCTATGGGGTTGGAACACTGAAGCTTTCTTT.

The V and J genes are TRBV27 and TRBJ2-7, with 11 bases that match TRBD2. Germline V gene data show CDR1 as MNHEY and CDR2 as SMNVEV (reference sequence). V lost 3 bases, J lost 2 bases, and 6 bases stayed unmatched. The CDR3 has 16 residues. The CDR3 here is CASSFSKLAGAYEQYF. The DNA for the CDR3 is TGTGCCAGCAGTTTTTCCAAACTAGCGGGAGCCTACGAGCAGTACTTC.

CDR3 sequence reads: CASSLRWSSGRKSSTDTQYF. The CDR3 nucleotides read TGCGCCAGCAGCTTGAGATGGTCTAGCGGGAGGAAATCTAGCACAGATACGCAGTATTTT. V gene TRBV5-1 combines with J gene TRBJ2-3, with TRBD2 matching over 11 bases. J gave up 0 bases and V 1 base, and 13 bases lay outside the gene matches. This CDR3 contains 20 residues. Germline values: CDR1 SGHRS, CDR2 YFSETQ.

The chain's CDR3 is CSVSLAGVAGNIQYF. CDR3 coding DNA: TGCAGCGTTTCTCTAGCGGGAGTAGCAGGGAACATTCAGTACTTC. J is TRBJ2-4 and V is TRBV29-1, with 10 bases identical to TRBD2. The CDR3 totals 15 residues. V lost 5 bases, J lost 7 bases, and 11 bases stayed unmatched. Germline CDR1 and CDR2: SQVTM and ANQGSEA.

This clone has just one count. The V call is TRBV30, the J call TRBJ1-1; a weak D match, TRBD1 (5 bases). The CDR3 spans 14 residues. Germline CDR1 and CDR2: GTSNPN and SVGIG (reference sequence). Trimming cost V 4 bases and J 1 base, with 13 bases left between them. CDR3 sequence (DNA): TGTGCCTGGACACTCGGTAGGGGGAACACTGAAGCTTTCTTT. Translation: CAWTLGRGNTEAFF.

The chain couples TRBV10-3 to TRBJ1-1; the D gene is possibly TRBD1 (5 bases). The CDR3 loop spans 14 amino acids. CDR1 is ENHRY and CDR2 is SYGVKD in the germline V gene. The V end was cut by 10 bases, the J end by 3 bases, with 18 bases between. DNA of the CDR3: TGTGCCACCGGGAGGGGTGCGACGTACACTGAAGCTTTCTTT. It specifies CATGRGATYTEAFF.

This clone has more than one count but fewer than ten. Different DNA sequences within this sample yield the same CDR3. V and J are TRBV5-1 and TRBJ2-1, with 9 bases aligning to TRBD2. This CDR3 has 15 residues. Germline assignment: CDR1 SGHRS and CDR2 YFSETQ. V was clipped by 4 bases and J by 0 bases; unmatched bases: 2. The CDR3 loop reads CASSLTSGSYNEQFF. Written as DNA, the CDR3 is TGCGCCAGCAGCCTGACTAGCGGCTCCTACAATGAGCAGTTCTTC.

The chain uses TRBV6-1 and TRBJ2-7; D call uncertain. Trimming stripped 2 bases from V and 0 bases from J, with 11 bases between. Germline V gene lookup returns CDR1 MNHNS and CDR2 SASEGT. The CDR3 extends over 15 amino acids. The CDR3: CASSEYGGFSYEQYF. In DNA, the CDR3 is TGTGCCAGCAGTGAATATGGCGGTTTCTCCTACGAGCAGTACTTC.

The rearrangement joins TRBV7-8 to TRBJ2-1; D possibly matches TRBD1 or TRBD2 (5 bases each). Trimming took off 3 bases at V and 8 bases at J, with 11 bases between the two ends. Germline CDR1 is SGHVS and CDR2 is FQNEAQ. This CDR3 has 13 residues. The CDR3 DNA reads as TGTGCCAGCAGCTTGGGACCGATGGATGAGCAGTTCTTC. The encoded protein is CASSLGPMDEQFF. Full variable domain (missing parts from reference TRBV7-8 and TRBJ2-1): GAGVSQSPRYKVAKRGQDVALRCDPISGHVSLFWYQQALGQGPEFLTYFQNEAQLDKSGLPSDRFFAERPEGSVSTLKIQRTQQEDSAVYLCASSLGPMDEQFFGPGTRLTVL.

V is TRBV29-1 and J is TRBJ2-7; tentative D call: TRBD2 (6 bases). This CDR3 has 14 amino acids. Germline CDR1 and CDR2: SQVTM and ANQGSEA. V gave up 6 bases and J gave up 3 bases, with 18 bases separating them. The CDR3 is CSVVGGGLGYEQYF. The CDR3 DNA sequence: TGCAGCGTCGTGGGAGGAGGTCTGGGCTACGAGCAGTACTTC.

The V and J genes are TRBV6-1 and TRBJ1-2, with D maybe TRBD1 (5 bases). The CDR3 consists of 15 residues. CDR1 is MNHNS and CDR2 is SASEGT in the germline V gene. The V gene lost 1 base and the J gene lost 3 bases, with 12 bases spanning the gap. The CDR3 sequence: CASSEEGRGDYGYTF. The CDR3 nucleotides are TGTGCCAGCAGTGAAGAGGGTAGGGGCGACTATGGCTACACCTTC.

V usage is TRBV11-2 and J usage is TRBJ1-4, with D possibly TRBD1 on 6 matching bases. Trimming shortened V by 5 bases and J by 3 bases, and 10 bases separated the two germline ends. The V gene's germline CDR1 is SGHAT and CDR2 FQNNGV. The CDR3 contains 14 residues. As DNA, the CDR3 is TGTGCCAGCAGCACAGGGTTGGCTAATGAAAAACTGTTTTTT. It codes for CASSTGLANEKLFF. Together with reference TRBV11-2 and TRBJ1-4, the CDR3 gives the full variable domain: EAGVAQSPRYKIIEKRQSVAFWCNPISGHATLYWYQQILGQGPKLLIQFQNNGVVDDSQLPKDRFSAERLKGVDSTLKIQPAKLEDSAVYLCASSTGLANEKLFFGSGTQLSVL.

This rearrangement joins TRBV5-5 to TRBJ2-7; the D call may be TRBD1 or TRBD2 (5 bases each). The length of the CDR3 is 15 residues. Per the germline V gene, CDR1 is SGHKS and CDR2 is YYEKEE (reference sequence). Trimming removed 4 bases from V and 4 bases from J, with 18 bases in between. CDR3 loop: CASSKTGMGVYEQYF. DNA for the CDR3: TGTGCCAGCAGCAAAACCGGGATGGGGGTATACGAGCAGTACTTC.

The chain recombines TRBV10-3 with TRBJ2-7, with D possibly TRBD2 on 6 matching bases. Germline CDR1 reads ENHRY; CDR2 reads SYGVKD. The CDR3 has 15 amino acids. The V end lost 5 bases, the J end lost 0 bases, and 14 bases lay between the germline ends. CDR3 DNA: TGTGCCATCAGTTCCGGCGGGACTTACTCCTACGAGCAGTACTTC. It encodes CAISSGGTYSYEQYF.

The genes are TRBV29-1 and TRBJ1-1; 10 nucleotides agree with TRBD1. There are 15 residues in the CDR3. V dropped 6 bases and J dropped 1; count of bases not matched to a gene: 8. Germline V CDR1 and CDR2: SQVTM, ANQGSEA. CDR3 protein: CSVVPGQGRNTEAFF. The DNA of the CDR3 is TGCAGCGTCGTCCCGGGACAGGGGCGGAACACTGAAGCTTTCTTT.

The rearrangement uses TRBV19 and TRBJ1-2, with D perhaps matching TRBD1 (6 bases). With 5 bases removed from V and 3 bases from J, the gap between germline ends came to 13 bases. The CDR3 sequence is 14 residues long. Germline V gene lookup returns CDR1 LNHDA and CDR2 SQIVND (reference sequence). This CDR3 reads CASSLRGNYYGYTF. Written as DNA, the CDR3 is TGTGCCAGTAGTCTCAGGGGCAACTACTATGGCTACACCTTC.

The genes are TRBV5-8 and TRBJ2-1, with D perhaps TRBD2 (6 bases). V lost 7 bases and J lost 6, with 17 bases in between. The germline V gene has CDR1 SGHTS and CDR2 YDEGEE. The CDR3 is 14 amino acids. CDR3 in DNA: TGTGCCAGCCAACGACTAGTACGTTCCAATGAGCAGTTCTTC. Translating gives CASQRLVRSNEQFF. Drawing the rest from reference TRBV5-8 and TRBJ2-1, the complete variable domain is EAGVTQSPTHLIKTRGQQATLRCSPISGHTSVYWYQQALGLGLQFLLWYDEGEERNRGNFPPRFSGRQFPNYSSELNVNALELEDSALYLCASQRLVRSNEQFFGPGTRLTVL.

V and J are TRBV5-6 and TRBJ2-7; D remains unclear. Germline CDR1 is SGHDT and CDR2 is YYEEEE. The ends were cut back, 0 bases at V and 0 bases at J, with 7 bases in the middle. The CDR3 spans 14 residues. The CDR3 loop is CASSLAGHSYEQYF. The CDR3 DNA follows: TGTGCCAGCAGCTTGGCCGGGCACTCCTACGAGCAGTACTTC.

V usage is TRBV28 and J usage is TRBJ2-1, with 9 bases that match TRBD2. Germline CDR1 is MDHEN and CDR2 is SYDVKM. The CDR3 is 15 amino acids. The V and J ends lost 6 bases and 4 bases, in that order; junction bases with no gene match: 7. CDR3 coding DNA: TGTGCCAGCAGGGCCAGGACTAGCGCGTACAATGAGCAGTTCTTC. This gives the protein CASRARTSAYNEQFF.

V is TRBV14 and J is TRBJ2-7, with D tentatively TRBD2 (5 bases). V shed 0 bases and J shed 0 bases, with 12 bases lying between them. The CDR3 spans 16 residues. Germline-derived CDR1 and CDR2 are SGHDN and FVKESK. CDR3 DNA sequence: TGTGCCAGCAGCCAAGATAAGTTGGGGAGCTCCTACGAGCAGTACTTC. Residues: CASSQDKLGSSYEQYF.

Concerning this clone itself: Within the sample, other DNA sequences also encode this same CDR3. The J gene is TRBJ1-1, the V gene TRBV18, with 8 bases lining up with TRBD1. This CDR3 has 14 amino acids. V lost 3 bases and J lost 4; bases outside the gene matches: 4. Germline V gene lookup returns CDR1 KGHSH and CDR2 LQKENI. In DNA form, the CDR3 reads TGTGCCAGCTCACCTCAGGGGGCTGGCACTGAAGCTTTCTTT. It is translated as CASSPQGAGTEAFF.

This clone was observed a single time. The V and J genes are TRBV9 and TRBJ1-3; TRBD1 agrees at 12 bases. CDR3 length equals 15 residues. The germline CDR1 and CDR2 sequences are SGDLS and YYNGEE. J gave up 6 bases and V 4 bases, and 5 bases lay outside the gene matches. The CDR3 reads CASSLEGQGANTIYF. The CDR3 DNA reads TGTGCCAGCAGCCTCGAGGGACAGGGGGCAAACACCATATATTTT. Using reference TRBV9 and TRBJ1-3 for the parts outside the CDR3, the full variable domain is DSGVTQTPKHLITATGQRVTLRCSPRSGDLSVYWYQQSLDQGLQFLIQYYNGEERAKGNILERFSAQQFPDLHSELNLSSLELGDSALYFCASSLEGQGANTIYFGEGSWLTVV.